Below, 3 T cell receptor beta chains from the same sample are listed, as sequenced in a study of cytomegalovirus exposure and HLA in healthy donors. Use of 60 Vbeta and 13 Jbeta primers characterized the PCR. Some clones are missing from TCRdb's copy, which holds only in-frame ones; the method was immunoSEQ multiplex PCR. The sample lists 140,000 to 150,000 clones; about 73% were seen once. Sequenced material: PBMCs. The origin of the receptors is a man aged 40-50 years in good health and CMV-seropositive.

This clone was detected once. The chain has TRBV30 and TRBJ2-1; 11 positions match TRBD2. The CDR3 is 13 amino acids. The germline V gene encodes CDR1 GTSNPN and CDR2 SVGIG (reference sequence). V shed 2 bases and J 12 bases; nucleotides not matched to a gene: 6. Here the CDR3 DNA reads TGTGCCTGGAGTTTAGCGGGAGGGCCAGGGCAGTTCTTC. Translation gives CAWSLAGGPGQFF. Full variable domain (rest looked up from reference TRBV30 and TRBJ2-1): SQTIHQWPATLVQPVGSPLSLECTVEGTSNPNLYWYRQAAGRGLQLLFYSVGIGQISSEVPQNLSASRPQDRQFILSSKKLLLSDSGFYLCAWSLAGGPGQFFGPGTRLTVL.

This chain links TRBV28 with TRBJ1-4; TRBD1 is a possible D gene (5 bases). The length of the CDR3 is 15 residues. From germline, CDR1 is MDHEN and CDR2 SYDVKM. Trimming stripped 1 base from V and 6 bases from J, with 12 bases between. The CDR3 sequence: CASSLFGGPDEKLFF. CDR3 sequence (DNA): TGTGCCAGCAGTTTATTCGGGGGTCCCGATGAAAAACTGTTTTTT. Full variable domain (missing parts from reference TRBV28 and TRBJ1-4): DVKVTQSSRYLVKRTGEKVFLECVQDMDHENMFWYRQDPGLGLRLIYFSYDVKMKEKGDIPEGYSVSREKKERFSLILESASTNQTSMYLCASSLFGGPDEKLFFGSGTQLSVL.

The rearrangement uses TRBV6-6 and TRBJ2-4, with 7 bases matching TRBD1. Trimming cost V 0 bases and J 8 bases; bases outside gene matches: 7. CDR1 and CDR2 from the germline V gene are MNHNY and SVGAGI (reference sequence). The CDR3 runs 15 residues. The CDR3 sequence is CASSYSGGSSDIQYF. CDR3 DNA sequence: TGTGCCAGCAGTTACTCAGGGGGCTCGTCGGACATTCAGTACTTC.